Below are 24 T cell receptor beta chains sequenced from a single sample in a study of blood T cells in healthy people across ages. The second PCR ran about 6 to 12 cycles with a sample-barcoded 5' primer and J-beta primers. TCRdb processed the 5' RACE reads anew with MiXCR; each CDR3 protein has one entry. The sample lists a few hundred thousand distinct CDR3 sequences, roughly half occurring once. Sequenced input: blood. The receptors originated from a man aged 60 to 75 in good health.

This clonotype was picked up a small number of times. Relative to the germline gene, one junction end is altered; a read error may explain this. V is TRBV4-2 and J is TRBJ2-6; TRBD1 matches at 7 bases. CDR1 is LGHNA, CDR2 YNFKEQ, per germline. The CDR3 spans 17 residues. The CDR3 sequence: CASGQERTGVGANVLTF. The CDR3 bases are TGTGCCAGCGGCCAAGAAAGGACAGGAGTAGGGGCCAACGTCCTGACTTTC.

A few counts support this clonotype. The CDR3 loop reads CASSPSLGAALYGYTF. The CDR3, as DNA: TGTGCCAGCAGTCCGTCCCTGGGGGCCGCCCTCTATGGCTACACCTTC. The chain combines TRBV28 with TRBJ1-2; weak D call: TRBD1 (6 bases). The CDR3 contains 16 residues. Deletions cut 5 bases from V and 4 bases from J, with 20 bases between. The V gene's germline CDR1 is MDHEN and CDR2 SYDVKM.

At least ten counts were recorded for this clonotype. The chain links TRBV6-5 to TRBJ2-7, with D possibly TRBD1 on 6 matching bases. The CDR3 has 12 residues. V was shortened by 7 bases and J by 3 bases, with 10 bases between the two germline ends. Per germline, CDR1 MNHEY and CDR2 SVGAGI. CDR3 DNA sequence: TGTGCCAGCAAAGGACAGAACTACGAGCAGTACTTC. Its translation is CASKGQNYEQYF.

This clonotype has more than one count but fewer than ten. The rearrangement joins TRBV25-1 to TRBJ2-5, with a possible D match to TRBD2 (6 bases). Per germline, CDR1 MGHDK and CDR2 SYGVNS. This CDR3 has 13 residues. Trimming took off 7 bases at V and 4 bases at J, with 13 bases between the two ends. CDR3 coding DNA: TGTGCCAGCACCAAAGGAGGGTTAGAGACCCAGTACTTC. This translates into CASTKGGLETQYF.

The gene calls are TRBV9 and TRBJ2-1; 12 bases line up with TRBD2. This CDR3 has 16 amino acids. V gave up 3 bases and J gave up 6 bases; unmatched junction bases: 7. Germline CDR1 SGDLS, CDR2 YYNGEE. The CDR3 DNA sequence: TGTGCCAGCAGCGACAGGACTAGCGGGGTGGGCAATGAGCAGTTCTTC. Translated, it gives CASSDRTSGVGNEQFF.

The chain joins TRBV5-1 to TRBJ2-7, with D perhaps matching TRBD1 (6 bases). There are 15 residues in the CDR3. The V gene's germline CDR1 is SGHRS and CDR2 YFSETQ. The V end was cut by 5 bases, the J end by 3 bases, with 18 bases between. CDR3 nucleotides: TGCGCCAGCAGACCACAAACAGGGAGCTACTACGAGCAGTACTTC. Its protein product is CASRPQTGSYYEQYF.

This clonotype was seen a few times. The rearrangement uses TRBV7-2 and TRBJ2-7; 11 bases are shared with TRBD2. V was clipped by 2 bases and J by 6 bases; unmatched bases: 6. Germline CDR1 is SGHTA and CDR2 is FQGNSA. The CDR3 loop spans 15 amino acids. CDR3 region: CASSLTGTSGSEQYF. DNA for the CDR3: TGTGCCAGCAGCTTAACCGGGACTAGCGGATCCGAGCAGTACTTC.

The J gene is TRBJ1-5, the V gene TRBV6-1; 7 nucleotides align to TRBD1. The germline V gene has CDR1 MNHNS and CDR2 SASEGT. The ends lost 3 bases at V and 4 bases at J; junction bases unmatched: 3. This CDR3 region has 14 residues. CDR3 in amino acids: CASSDAGGNQPQHF. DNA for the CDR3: TGTGCCAGCAGTGATGCAGGGGGAAATCAGCCCCAGCATTTT.

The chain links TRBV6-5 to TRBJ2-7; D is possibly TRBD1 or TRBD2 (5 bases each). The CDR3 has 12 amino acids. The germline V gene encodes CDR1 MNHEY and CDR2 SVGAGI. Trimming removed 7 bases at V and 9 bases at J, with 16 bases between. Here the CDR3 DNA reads TGTGCCAGCATGCCAGGGTACGGAGGGCAGTACTTC. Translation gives CASMPGYGGQYF.

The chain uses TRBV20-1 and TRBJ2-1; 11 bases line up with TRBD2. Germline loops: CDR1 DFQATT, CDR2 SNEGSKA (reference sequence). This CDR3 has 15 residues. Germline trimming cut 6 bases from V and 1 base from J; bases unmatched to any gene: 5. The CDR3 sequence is CSAHPSGRSYNEQFF. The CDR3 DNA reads TGCAGTGCGCATCCTAGCGGGAGGTCCTACAATGAGCAGTTCTTC.

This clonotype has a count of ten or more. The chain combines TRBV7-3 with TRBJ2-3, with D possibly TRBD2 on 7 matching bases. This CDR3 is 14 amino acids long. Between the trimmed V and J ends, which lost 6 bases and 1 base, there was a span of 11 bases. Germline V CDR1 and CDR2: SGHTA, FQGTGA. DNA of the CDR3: TGTGCCAGCAGAAGGGGGGGACGCACAGATACGCAGTATTTT. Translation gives CASRRGGRTDTQYF.

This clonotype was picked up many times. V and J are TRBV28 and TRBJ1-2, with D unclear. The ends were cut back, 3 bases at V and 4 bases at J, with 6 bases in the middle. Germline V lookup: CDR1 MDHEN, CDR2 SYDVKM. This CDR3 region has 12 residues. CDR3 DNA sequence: TGTGCCAGCAGTTTCGAGGGCTATGGCTACACCTTC. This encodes CASSFEGYGYTF.

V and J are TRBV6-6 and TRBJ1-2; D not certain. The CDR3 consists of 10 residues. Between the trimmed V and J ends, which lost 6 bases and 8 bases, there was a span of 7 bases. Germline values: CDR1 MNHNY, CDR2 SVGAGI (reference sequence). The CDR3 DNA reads TGTGCCAGCAGGCTCAGGGGCTACACCTTC. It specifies CASRLRGYTF.

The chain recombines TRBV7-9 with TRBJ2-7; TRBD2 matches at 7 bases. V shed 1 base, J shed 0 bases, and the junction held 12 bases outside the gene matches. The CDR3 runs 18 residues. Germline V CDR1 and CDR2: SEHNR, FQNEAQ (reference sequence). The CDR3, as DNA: TGTGCCAGCAGCTTAGGTGGGAGTAGCGGGTCCAGCTCCTACGAGCAGTACTTC. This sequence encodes CASSLGGSSGSSSYEQYF.

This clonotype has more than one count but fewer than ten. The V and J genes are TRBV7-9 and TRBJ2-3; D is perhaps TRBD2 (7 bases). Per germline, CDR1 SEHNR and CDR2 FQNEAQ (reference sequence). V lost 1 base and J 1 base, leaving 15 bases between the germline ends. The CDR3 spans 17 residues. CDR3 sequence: CASSLDYGGPRTDTQYF. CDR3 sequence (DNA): TGTGCCAGCAGCTTAGATTACGGGGGGCCTCGCACAGATACGCAGTATTTT.

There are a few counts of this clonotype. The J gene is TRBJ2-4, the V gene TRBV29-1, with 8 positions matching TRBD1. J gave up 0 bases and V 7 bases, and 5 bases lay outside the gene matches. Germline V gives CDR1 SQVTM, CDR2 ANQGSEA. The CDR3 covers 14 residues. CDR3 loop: CSATGVGAKNIQYF. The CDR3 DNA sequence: TGCAGCGCGACAGGGGTGGGAGCCAAAAACATTCAGTACTTC.

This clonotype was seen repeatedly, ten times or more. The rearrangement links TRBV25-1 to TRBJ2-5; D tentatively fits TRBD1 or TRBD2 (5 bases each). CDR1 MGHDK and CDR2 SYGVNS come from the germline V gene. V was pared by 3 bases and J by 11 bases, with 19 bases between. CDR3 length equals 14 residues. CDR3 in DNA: TGTGCCAGCAGTGACCCGGGACGGTCTGGCAAGCAGTACTTC. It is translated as CASSDPGRSGKQYF.

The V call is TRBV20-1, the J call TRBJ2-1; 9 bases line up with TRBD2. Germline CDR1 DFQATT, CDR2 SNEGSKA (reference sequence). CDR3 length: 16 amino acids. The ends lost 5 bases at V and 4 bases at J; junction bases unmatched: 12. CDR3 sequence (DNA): TGCAGTGCTCGACCCTCCAGCGGGGGGCCATACAATGAGCAGTTCTTC. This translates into CSARPSSGGPYNEQFF.

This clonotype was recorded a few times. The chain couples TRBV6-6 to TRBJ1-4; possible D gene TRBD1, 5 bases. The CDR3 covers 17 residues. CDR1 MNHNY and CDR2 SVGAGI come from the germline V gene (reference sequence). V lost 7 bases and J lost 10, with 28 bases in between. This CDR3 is CASTHLKRVGEGTKLFF. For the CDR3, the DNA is TGTGCCAGCACCCACTTAAAAAGGGTGGGCGAAGGGACAAAACTGTTTTTT.

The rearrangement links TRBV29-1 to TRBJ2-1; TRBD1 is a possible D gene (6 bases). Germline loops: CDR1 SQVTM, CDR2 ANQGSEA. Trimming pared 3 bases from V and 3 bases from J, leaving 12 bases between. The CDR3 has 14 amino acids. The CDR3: CSVEARGHYNEQFF. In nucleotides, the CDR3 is TGCAGCGTTGAGGCCAGGGGCCACTACAATGAGCAGTTCTTC.

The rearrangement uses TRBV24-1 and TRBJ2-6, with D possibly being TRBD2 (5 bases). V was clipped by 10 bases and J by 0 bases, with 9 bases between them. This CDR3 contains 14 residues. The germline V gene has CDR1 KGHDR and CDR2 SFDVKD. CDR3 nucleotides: TGTGCCACTCAAGGGAGCTCTGGGGCCAACGTCCTGACTTTC. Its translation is CATQGSSGANVLTF.

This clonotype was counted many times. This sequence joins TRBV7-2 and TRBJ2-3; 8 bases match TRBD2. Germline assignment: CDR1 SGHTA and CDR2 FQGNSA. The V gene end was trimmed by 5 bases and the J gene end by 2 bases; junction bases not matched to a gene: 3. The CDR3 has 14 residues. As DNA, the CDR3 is TGTGCCAGCAGCCGGGGGGGTTTCACAGATACGCAGTATTTT. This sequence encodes CASSRGGFTDTQYF.

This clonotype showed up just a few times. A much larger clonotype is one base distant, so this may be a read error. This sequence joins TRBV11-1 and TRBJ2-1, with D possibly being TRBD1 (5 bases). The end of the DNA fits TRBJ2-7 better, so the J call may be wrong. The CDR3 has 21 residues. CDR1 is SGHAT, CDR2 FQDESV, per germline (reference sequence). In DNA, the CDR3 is TGTGCCAGCAGCCTTACCGCCGCCAGGGTCTACTCCACCCAACTATACAATGAGCAGTACTTC. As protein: CASSLTAARVYSTQLYNEQYF.

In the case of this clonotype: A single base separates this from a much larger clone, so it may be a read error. CDR3 DNA: TGTGCCAGCAGCCAAGGGCTAGCGGGAGGCGGACACAATGAGCAGTACTTC. This encodes CASSQGLAGGGHNEQYF. V usage is TRBV3-1 and J usage is TRBJ2-4; 11 bases map to TRBD2. Germline-derived CDR1 and CDR2 are LGHDT and YNNKEL (reference sequence). The CDR3 is made up of 17 amino acids. With V trimmed by 1 base and J by 13 bases, 15 bases remained unmatched.